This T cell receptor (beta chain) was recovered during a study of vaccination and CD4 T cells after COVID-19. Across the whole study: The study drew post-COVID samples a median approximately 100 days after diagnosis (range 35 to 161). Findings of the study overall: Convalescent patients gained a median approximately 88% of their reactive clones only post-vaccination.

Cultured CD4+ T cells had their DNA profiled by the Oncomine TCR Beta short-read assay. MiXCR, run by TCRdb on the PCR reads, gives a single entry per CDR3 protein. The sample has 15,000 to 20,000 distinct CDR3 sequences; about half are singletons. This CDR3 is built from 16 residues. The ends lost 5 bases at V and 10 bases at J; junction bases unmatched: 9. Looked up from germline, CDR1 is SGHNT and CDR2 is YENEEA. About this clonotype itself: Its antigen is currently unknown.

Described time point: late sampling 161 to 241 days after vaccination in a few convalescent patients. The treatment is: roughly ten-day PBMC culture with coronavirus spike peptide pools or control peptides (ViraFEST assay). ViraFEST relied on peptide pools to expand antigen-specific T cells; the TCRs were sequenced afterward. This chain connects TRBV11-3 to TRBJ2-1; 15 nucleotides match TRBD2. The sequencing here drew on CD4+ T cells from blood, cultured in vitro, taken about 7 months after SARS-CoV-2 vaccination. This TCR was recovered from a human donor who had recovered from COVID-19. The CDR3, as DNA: TGTGCCAGCAGCCAGCGGACTAGCGGGAGGGGTATGGAGCAGTTCTTC. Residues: CASSQRTSGRGMEQFF.